Listed here are 23 T cell receptor beta chains from one sample, sequenced in a study of post-analysis software for immune sequencing data. No cognate antigen is known for these TCRs. TCR beta cDNA libraries included unique molecular identifiers. TCRdb processed the PCR reads anew with MiXCR; each CDR3 protein has one entry. The top ten hold 7.6% of the sample, which has more than 350,000 distinct CDR3 sequences, 39% seen once. Broader study findings: Several TRBV segments (TRBV5-6, TRBV5-1 and TRBV20-1 among them) occurred more frequently in patients than in controls.

The sequencing sample was made of blood. These receptors came from a girl aged 2 to 10 with multiple sclerosis.

This clonotype showed up just a few times. V is TRBV7-6 and J is TRBJ2-7; D not resolved. Germline V CDR1 and CDR2: SGHVS, FNYEAQ. The germline V and J ends were trimmed by 1 base and 1 base, with 14 bases remaining between them. The CDR3 loop spans 16 amino acids. The CDR3 DNA reads as TGTGCCAGCAGCTTAGGGCTTGGGCAGGAGTCCTACGAGCAGTACTTC. It codes for CASSLGLGQESYEQYF. The full variable domain, with the rest looked up from reference TRBV7-6 and TRBJ2-7, is GAGVSQSPRYKVTKRGQDVALRCDPISGHVSLYWYRQALGQGPEFLTYFNYEAQQDKSGLPNDRFSAERPEGSISTLTIQRTEQRDSAMYRCASSLGLGQESYEQYFGPGTRLTVT.

The J gene is TRBJ2-5, the V gene TRBV6-5; D gene uncertain. Near its end, the DNA agrees better with TRBJ2-7, so the J call may be wrong. The CDR3 consists of 15 residues. Per the germline V gene, CDR1 is MNHEY and CDR2 is SVGAGI. The DNA of the CDR3 is TGTGCCAGCAGTTACAGCAACAGTAATTTCTACGAGCAGTACTTC. This sequence encodes CASSYSNSNFYEQYF.

This clonotype has only one observation. J is TRBJ2-1 and V is TRBV28, with 7 bases that match TRBD2. Trimming cost V 5 bases and J 8 bases; bases outside gene matches: 9. Germline V CDR1 and CDR2: MDHEN, SYDVKM. The CDR3 has 14 amino acids. The CDR3 sequence: CASSPPGGLHEQFF. As DNA, the CDR3 is TGTGCCAGCAGTCCACCCGGGGGGTTACATGAGCAGTTCTTC.

The V gene is TRBV3-1, the J gene TRBJ2-1; possibly TRBD1 for D (5 bases). V was pared by 4 bases and J by 13 bases, with 20 bases between. CDR1 and CDR2 from the germline V gene are LGHDT and YNNKEL (reference sequence). The CDR3 totals 14 residues. CDR3 sequence reads: CASSLLRQSSSQFF. CDR3 coding DNA: TGTGCCAGCAGCCTTCTGAGACAGTCATCTTCACAGTTCTTC.

The J gene is TRBJ2-7, the V gene TRBV4-1, with D perhaps TRBD1 or TRBD2 (5 bases each). V was cut by 2 bases and J by 3 bases, with 17 bases left in between. CDR1 MGHRA and CDR2 YSYEKL come from the germline V gene. The CDR3 is made up of 16 amino acids. The CDR3 nucleotides read TGCGCCAGCAGCCAAACCCGGGGCCCGGGAATCTACGAGCAGTACTTC. It yields the protein CASSQTRGPGIYEQYF.

This clonotype was counted only a few times. The chain couples TRBV4-2 to TRBJ2-3; D could derive from TRBD1 or TRBD2 (5 bases each). V was shortened by 2 bases and J by 4 bases, with 16 bases between the two germline ends. This CDR3 is 16 amino acids long. Germline V lookup: CDR1 LGHNA, CDR2 YNFKEQ. The CDR3 spells CASSQLTARGSDTQYF. The CDR3, as DNA: TGTGCCAGCAGCCAATTGACAGCCCGGGGCTCAGATACGCAGTATTTT.

This chain connects TRBV30 to TRBJ2-3; TRBD2 matches 8 bases. The CDR3 is made up of 12 amino acids. V lost 8 bases to trimming and J lost 0 bases; unmatched junction nucleotides: 1. Germline V lookup: CDR1 GTSNPN, CDR2 SVGIG (reference sequence). The CDR3 DNA follows: TGTGCCCGCGGGGGGAGCACAGATACGCAGTATTTT. It translates to CARGGSTDTQYF.

This clonotype was counted once. This sequence joins TRBV7-8 and TRBJ2-5, with TRBD2 identical over 10 bases. V shed 5 bases, J shed 2 bases, and the junction held 8 bases outside the gene matches. This CDR3 comprises 16 residues. CDR1 and CDR2 (germline): SGHVS, FQNEAQ. The CDR3 reads CASSRLTSGFQETQYF. CDR3 DNA sequence: TGTGCCAGCAGCAGACTGACTAGCGGGTTTCAAGAGACCCAGTACTTC.

The V call is TRBV4-3, the J call TRBJ2-3, with 11 positions matching TRBD2. The V segment lost 4 bases and the J segment 2 bases; nucleotides outside the gene matches: 2. The CDR3 covers 15 residues. Germline V gene data show CDR1 as LGHNA and CDR2 as YSLEER. CDR3 loop: CASSPSGRLTDTQYF. For the CDR3, the DNA is TGCGCCAGCAGCCCTAGCGGGAGGCTCACAGATACGCAGTATTTT.

The J gene is TRBJ2-5, the V gene TRBV14; D possibly corresponds to TRBD2 (5 bases). The DNA matches TRBJ2-7 better at its end, which makes the J call doubtful. There are 16 residues in the CDR3. Germline values: CDR1 SGHDN, CDR2 FVKESK. As DNA, the CDR3 is TGTGCCAGCAGCCAAGAAGGTGGGAGAGGATCCTACGAGCAGTACTTC. Translated, it gives CASSQEGGRGSYEQYF.

The chain couples TRBV20-1 to TRBJ2-7, with unresolved D. Germline CDR1 DFQATT, CDR2 SNEGSKA (reference sequence). The CDR3 runs to 13 residues. Trimming took 5 bases from V and 6 from J, leaving 17 bases between them. CDR3 nucleotides: TGCAGTGCTGCCATTGGAAGGGTTAGCGAGCAGTACTTC. The encoded protein is CSAAIGRVSEQYF.

The chain recombines TRBV2 with TRBJ2-5; TRBD1 is a possible D gene (5 bases). The closer fit of TRBJ2-7 to the DNA end suggests the J call may be wrong. Germline lookup yields CDR1 SNHLY and CDR2 FYNNEI. The CDR3 spans 13 residues. The CDR3 coding sequence is TGTGCCAGCAACGCAGGGAACGACTACGAGCAGTACTTC. This translates into CASNAGNDYEQYF.

This chain links TRBV7-9 with TRBJ1-4; 7 nucleotides line up with TRBD1. This CDR3 has 13 amino acids. Looked up from germline, CDR1 is SEHNR and CDR2 is FQNEAQ (reference sequence). Losses at the gene ends were 5 bases for V and 7 bases for J; bases not matched to a gene: 4. The CDR3 DNA sequence: TGTGCCAGCAGCCTAGACAGGGCTGAAAAACTGTTTTTT. Translation gives CASSLDRAEKLFF.

The gene calls are TRBV28 and TRBJ2-4; perhaps TRBD1 as D (5 bases). The CDR3 totals 17 residues. Trimming removed 5 bases from V and 0 bases from J, with 17 bases in between. The germline CDR1 and CDR2 sequences are MDHEN and SYDVKM. The CDR3 region is CASSISRTRIAKNIQYF. CDR3 sequence (DNA): TGTGCCAGCAGTATAAGCCGGACAAGGATAGCCAAAAACATTCAGTACTTC.

The rearrangement joins TRBV14 to TRBJ2-1; D gene ambiguous. Trimming left V 0 bases short and J 7 bases short, with 13 bases between. The CDR3 has 15 residues. From germline, CDR1 is SGHDN and CDR2 FVKESK. CDR3 loop: CASSQESGLRNEQFF. CDR3 DNA: TGTGCCAGCAGCCAAGAATCGGGCTTAAGGAATGAGCAGTTCTTC.

The V gene is TRBV10-3, the J gene TRBJ2-7; D might be TRBD1 or TRBD2, each matching 5 bases. V dropped 0 bases and J dropped 0 bases, with 12 bases sitting between them. The length of the CDR3 is 16 residues. Germline CDR1 is ENHRY and CDR2 is SYGVKD. The CDR3 loop is CAISESGRAGSYEQYF. CDR3 bases: TGTGCCATCAGTGAGTCGGGACGGGCAGGCTCCTACGAGCAGTACTTC.

This clonotype turned up a few times. This chain links TRBV11-3 with TRBJ2-1; D is perhaps TRBD1 or TRBD2 (6 bases each). Germline V CDR1 and CDR2: SGHNT, YENEEA. This CDR3 region has 15 residues. V lost 5 bases and J lost 5, with 16 bases in between. The CDR3 reads CASSPPGGANNEQFF. The DNA for the CDR3 is TGTGCCAGCAGCCCCCCCGGGGGCGCCAACAATGAGCAGTTCTTC.

In this sample, this clonotype turned up a few times. V is TRBV30 and J is TRBJ2-1; tentatively, D is TRBD2 (6 bases). Germline V gene lookup returns CDR1 GTSNPN and CDR2 SVGIG (reference sequence). There are 13 residues in the CDR3. V lost 4 bases and J 8 bases, leaving 15 bases between the germline ends. This chain's CDR3 is CAWNLQWGDEQFF. As DNA, the CDR3 is TGTGCCTGGAACCTTCAATGGGGGGATGAGCAGTTCTTC.

The sample holds a few counts of this clonotype. The chain is built from TRBV9 and TRBJ2-1, with 8 bases that match TRBD2. The CDR3 runs 16 residues. CDR1 is SGDLS and CDR2 is YYNGEE in the germline V gene. V dropped 4 bases and J dropped 6; count of bases not matched to a gene: 12. Here the CDR3 DNA reads TGTGCCAGCAGCCCCCGGGAGGGCGGGACCCTCAATGAGCAGTTCTTC. This encodes CASSPREGGTLNEQFF.

This chain joins TRBV28 and TRBJ1-4, with 9 bases identical to TRBD1. Germline CDR1 is MDHEN and CDR2 is SYDVKM. The CDR3 has 14 amino acids. V dropped 3 bases and J dropped 8; count of bases not matched to a gene: 4. The CDR3 DNA reads TGTGCCAGCAGTTTCGGGACAGGGTGGGAAAAACTGTTTTTT. It codes for CASSFGTGWEKLFF. Full variable domain (rest looked up from reference TRBV28 and TRBJ1-4): DVKVTQSSRYLVKRTGEKVFLECVQDMDHENMFWYRQDPGLGLRLIYFSYDVKMKEKGDIPEGYSVSREKKERFSLILESASTNQTSMYLCASSFGTGWEKLFFGSGTQLSVL.

This clonotype was counted between two and nine times. This sequence joins TRBV5-1 and TRBJ2-7; TRBD2 is a possible D gene (5 bases). The CDR3 runs to 15 residues. Germline V gene data show CDR1 as SGHRS and CDR2 as YFSETQ. The ends were cut back, 0 bases at V and 3 bases at J, with 13 bases in the middle. The CDR3 protein is CASSLESGKSYEQYF. The CDR3, as DNA: TGCGCCAGCAGCTTGGAATCCGGGAAAAGCTACGAGCAGTACTTC. The entire variable domain, with the rest obtained from reference TRBV5-1 and TRBJ2-7, is as follows: KAGVTQTPRYLIKTRGQQVTLSCSPISGHRSVSWYQQTPGQGLQFLFEYFSETQRNKGNFPGRFSGRQFSNSRSEMNVSTLELGDSALYLCASSLESGKSYEQYFGPGTRLTVT.

The rearrangement joins TRBV5-1 to TRBJ2-1; 7 bases fit TRBD2. Germline CDR1 is SGHRS and CDR2 is YFSETQ. The CDR3 is made up of 15 amino acids. The trim removed 0 bases at V and 6 bases at J, leaving 6 bases unmatched. CDR3 coding DNA: TGCGCCAGCAGCTTGGCGCCTAGCGGTTCCAATGAGCAGTTCTTC. Its translation: CASSLAPSGSNEQFF. Full variable domain (missing parts from reference TRBV5-1 and TRBJ2-1): KAGVTQTPRYLIKTRGQQVTLSCSPISGHRSVSWYQQTPGQGLQFLFEYFSETQRNKGNFPGRFSGRQFSNSRSEMNVSTLELGDSALYLCASSLAPSGSNEQFFGPGTRLTVL.

This clonotype was observed a few times. The chain carries TRBV7-9 and TRBJ2-7; TRBD2 agrees at 8 bases. This CDR3 is 17 amino acids long. Germline assignment: CDR1 SEHNR and CDR2 FQNEAQ (reference sequence). V shed 1 base and J 4 bases; nucleotides not matched to a gene: 12. The DNA of the CDR3 is TGTGCCAGCAGCTTAGGCGAAGGAGCGGGAGAAGTGTACGAGCAGTACTTC. This codes for CASSLGEGAGEVYEQYF.